This T cell receptor (beta chain) was captured in a study of Ad26.COV2.S vaccination and SARS-CoV-2 variants. The overall study: The trial was COV1001 and the donor's arm was Ad26.COV2.S.

CDR3 length equals 14 residues. The J segment lost 12 bases and the V segment lost 1 base, leaving 8 bases of the junction unmatched. Germline V gene lookup returns CDR1 SGHVS and CDR2 FQNEAQ. As to treatment: roughly 18 received Ad26.COV2.S at low or high dose, single or two shots; several received placebo; per-sample allocation not given. Day 63 after the first vaccine or placebo injection was the time point for sampling. An Ad26 vector was used to express Wuhan-strain SARS-CoV-2 spike as the vaccine. Whole-study results and caveats: Recipients of either vaccine or placebo displayed similar breadth of non-spike TCRs.

Data came from immunoSEQ multiplex PCR; TCRdb stores just in-frame clones and leaves some out. The sample comprises 300,000 to 350,000 clones, around 88% of which are singletons, and approximately 11% rests with the top ten. On this clone: Its antigen is still unknown.

This material consisted of peripheral blood, taken in a trial of Ad26.COV2.S vaccine versus placebo. This chain connects TRBV7-8 to TRBJ2-1; 8 nucleotides line up with TRBD2. The origin of this receptor is a person between 18 and 60 years old who received the Ad26.COV2.S COVID-19 vaccine or a placebo. CDR3 residues: CASSLGAQRERQFF. The DNA for the CDR3 is TGTGCCAGCAGCTTAGGAGCCCAGCGGGAGCGGCAGTTCTTC.